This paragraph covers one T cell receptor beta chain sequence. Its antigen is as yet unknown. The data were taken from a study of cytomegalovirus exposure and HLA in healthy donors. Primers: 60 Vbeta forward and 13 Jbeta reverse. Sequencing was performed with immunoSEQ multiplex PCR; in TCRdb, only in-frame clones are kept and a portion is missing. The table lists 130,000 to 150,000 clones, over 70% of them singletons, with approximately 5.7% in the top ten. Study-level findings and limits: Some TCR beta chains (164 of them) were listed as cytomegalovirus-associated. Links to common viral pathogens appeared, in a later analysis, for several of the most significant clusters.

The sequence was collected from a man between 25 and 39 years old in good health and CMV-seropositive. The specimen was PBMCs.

The CDR3 spells CASIMGGGSTDTQYF. The CDR3 nucleotides read TGTGCCAGTATTATGGGAGGGGGTAGCACAGATACGCAGTATTTT. V and J are TRBV28 and TRBJ2-3, with D possibly matching TRBD2 (7 bases). V was shortened by 9 bases and J by 0 bases, with 16 bases between the two germline ends. This CDR3 spans 15 amino acids. The V gene's germline CDR1 is MDHEN and CDR2 SYDVKM.